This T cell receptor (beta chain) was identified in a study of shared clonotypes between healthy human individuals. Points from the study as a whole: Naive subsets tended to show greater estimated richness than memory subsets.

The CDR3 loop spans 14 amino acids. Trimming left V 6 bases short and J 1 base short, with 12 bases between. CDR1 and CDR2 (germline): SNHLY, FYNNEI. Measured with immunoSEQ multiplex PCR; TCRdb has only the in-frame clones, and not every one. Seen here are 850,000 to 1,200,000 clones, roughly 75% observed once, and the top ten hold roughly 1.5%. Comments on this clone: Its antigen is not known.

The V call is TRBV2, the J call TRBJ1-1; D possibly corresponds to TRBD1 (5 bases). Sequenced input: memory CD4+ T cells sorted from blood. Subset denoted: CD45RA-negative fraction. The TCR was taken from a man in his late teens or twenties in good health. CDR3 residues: CASRAGTENTEAFF. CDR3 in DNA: TGTGCCAGCAGAGCCGGGACGGAGAACACTGAAGCTTTCTTT.